This is a list of T cell receptor beta chains from one sample in a study of T cells in Graves' hyperthyroidism and ophthalmopathy. TCRdb reprocessed the multiplex PCR reads with MiXCR, giving one entry per CDR3 protein. The sample shows some 400,000 distinct CDR3 sequences, approximately 15% of them seen only once. The sequenced material came from blood. The receptors were sampled from a woman aged 55-75 years with Graves' hyperthyroidism. Each CDR3 is given with its conserved first and last residue. Fields, in order: D gene, J gene, clone size, V gene, CDR3 DNA, CDR3 protein. A D gene is named only where the DNA matches it firmly. Some rows mark clone size as missing; the rest say once, few, many or name a class of expanded clone.

TRBD2 | TRBJ2-7 | - | TRBV4-1 | TGCGCCAGCAGCCCAGAGGGACTAGCGGGATCCTACGAGCAGTACTTC | CASSPEGLAGSYEQYF
- | TRBJ2-7 | many | TRBV11-2 | TGTGCCAGCAACCGGGGGGCCGAGCAGTACTTC | CASNRGAEQYF
TRBD1 | TRBJ2-2 | many | TRBV27 | TGTGCCAGCAGTCCCCAGGGGGCGCTGAACGGGGAGCTGTTTTTT | CASSPQGALNGELFF
- | TRBJ2-1 | once | TRBV7-9 | TGTGCCAGCAGCTTAACACAGGGAGACAATGAGCAGTTCTTC | CASSLTQGDNEQFF
- | TRBJ2-5 | - | TRBV29-1 | TGCAGCGTTGATAAACAGTTCCAAGAGACCCAGTACTTC | CSVDKQFQETQYF
- | TRBJ1-1 | many | TRBV6-1 | TGTGCCAGCAGTGGGGGGGTCGTGAACACTGAAGCTTTCTTT | CASSGGVVNTEAFF
- | TRBJ1-5 | many | TRBV28 | TGTGCCAGCAGTTATACGGGTTACAATCAGCCCCAGCATTTT | CASSYTGYNQPQHF
TRBD2 | TRBJ2-1 | many | TRBV2 | TGTGCCAGCGGAACCGGGACTACTGGGGATGAGCAGTTCTTC | CASGTGTTGDEQFF
- | TRBJ2-7 | many | TRBV6-1 | TGTGCCAGCAGTGAAGGGAGACCCTACGAGCAGTACTTC | CASSEGRPYEQYF
- | TRBJ1-1 | many | TRBV3-1 | TGTGCCAGCAGCCAAGTGCAGGGAAACACTGAAGCTTTCTTT | CASSQVQGNTEAFF
- | TRBJ2-6 | few | TRBV12-5 | TGTGCTAGTGGTTTTTGGGGATCCCCAACTGGGGCCAACGTCCTGACTTTC | CASGFWGSPTGANVLTF
TRBD2 | TRBJ2-2 | - | TRBV4-2 | TGTGCCAGCAGCCAAGAACCTGCGGGACTAGCAATTCCCGGGGAGCTGTTTTTT | CASSQEPAGLAIPGELFF
- | TRBJ2-5 | many | TRBV24-1 | TGTGCCACCAGTGAGGGGGGAAAGGGGGCAACGGAGACCCAGTACTTC | CATSEGGKGATETQYF
- | TRBJ1-1 | many | TRBV18 | TGTGCCAGCTCTCAGACCTGGGACATCACTGAAGCTTTCTTT | CASSQTWDITEAFF
- | TRBJ2-3 | few | TRBV18 | TGTGCCAGCTCACCACCATCTGGACGCTTCACAGATACGCAGTATTTT | CASSPPSGRFTDTQYF
- | TRBJ1-4 | many | TRBV2 | TGTGCCAGCAGTGGGACAGCAACTAATGAAAAACTGTTTTTT | CASSGTATNEKLFF
TRBD2 | TRBJ2-3 | - | TRBV19 | TGTGCCACGGTCGCGGGAGATGCAGATACGCAGTATTTT | CATVAGDADTQYF
TRBD1 | TRBJ2-7 | many | TRBV20-1 | TGCAGTGCGCGGGACAGGGGCGGACTGTTCTACGAGCAGTACTTC | CSARDRGGLFYEQYF
TRBD2 | TRBJ2-4 | - | TRBV4-2 | TGTGCCAGCAGCCCCCTTACTAGCGGGAGTCGGAACATTCAGTACTTC | CASSPLTSGSRNIQYF
- | TRBJ2-5 | many | TRBV7-3 | TGTGCCAGCAGCTTAATTTTTCACAGGGAAGGAGAGACCCAGTACTTC | CASSLIFHREGETQYF
- | TRBJ1-2 | many | TRBV6-1 | TGTGCCAGCAGTGAACAAGATCTGGGTGGCTACACCTTC | CASSEQDLGGYTF
- | TRBJ2-7 | few | TRBV20-1 | TGCAGTGCTAGAGATCGCCAGGGTCCCGACGAGCAGTACTTC | CSARDRQGPDEQYF
- | TRBJ2-1 | - | TRBV24-1 | TGTGCCACCAGTGATTTAGGGCTGGGCAATGAGCAGTTCTTC | CATSDLGLGNEQFF
- | TRBJ2-7 | many | TRBV28 | TGTGCCAGCAGTTTACCGGGGCACTACGAGCAGTACTTC | CASSLPGHYEQYF
- | TRBJ2-7 | - | TRBV19 | TGTGCCAGTAGTCCGCAGCAGACCTACGAGCAGTACTTC | CASSPQQTYEQYF
- | TRBJ2-3 | many | TRBV6-2/TRBV6-3 | TGTGCCAGCAGTTATGCCTGGCCCACAGATACGCAGTATTTT | CASSYAWPTDTQYF
TRBD1 | TRBJ2-3 | medium-sized | TRBV5-1 | TGCGCCAGCAGCTACGGACAGGCCGGGTCGGATACGCAGTATTTT | CASSYGQAGSDTQYF
- | TRBJ1-2 | many | TRBV24-1 | TGTGCCACCAGTGATTCCGGGACAATCCATGGCTACACCTTC | CATSDSGTIHGYTF
- | TRBJ2-5 | - | TRBV3-1 | TGTGCCAGCGGGGGAAATAAAGAGACCCAGTACTTC | CASGGNKETQYF
TRBD1 | TRBJ1-2 | - | TRBV9 | TGTGCCAGCAGTTCGACAGGGGGCGCAGACTATGGCTACACCTTC | CASSSTGGADYGYTF
- | TRBJ1-4 | - | TRBV28 | TGTGCCGGATCTAAACAGGGAACTAATGAAAAACTGTTTTTT | CAGSKQGTNEKLFF
- | TRBJ1-3 | few | TRBV14 | TGTGCCAGCAGCCAAGACCAGACAGATCGTCATTTT | CASSQDQTDRHF
- | TRBJ1-1 | many | TRBV28 | TGTGCCAGCAGTTTTTTCCGTGAAGCTTTCTTT | CASSFFREAFF
- | TRBJ2-3 | many | TRBV28 | TGTGCCAGCAGTTTCCCCATCCAGGGGACTAGCACAGATACGCAGTATTTT | CASSFPIQGTSTDTQYF
- | TRBJ2-7 | many | TRBV3-1 | TGTGCCAGCAGCCAAGGGACTACATCCTACGAGCAGTACTTC | CASSQGTTSYEQYF
TRBD2 | TRBJ2-7 | few | TRBV7-9 | TGTGCCAGCAGCTCCCAAGTGGCTAGCGGGGCTGCCTACGAGCAGTACTTC | CASSSQVASGAAYEQYF
- | TRBJ2-7 | few | TRBV11-2 | TGTGCCAGCAGCCTAACCGGGGGAACCTACGAGCAGTACTTC | CASSLTGGTYEQYF
TRBD1 | TRBJ1-4 | many | TRBV30 | TGTGCCTGGAGCATGACAGGGGCTAATGAAAAACTGTTTTTT | CAWSMTGANEKLFF
TRBD2 | TRBJ2-7 | - | TRBV9 | TGTGCCAGCAGCGGGGCTAGCGGAGAGCAGTACTTC | CASSGASGEQYF
- | TRBJ2-2 | few | TRBV29-1 | TGCAGCGGGTACGCCGGGGAGCTGTTTTTT | CSGYAGELFF